The 27 T cell receptor beta chains in this list originate from one sample, sequenced in a study of human T cells and chemical hapten exposure. Using its own MiXCR run on the RACE reads, TCRdb lists one record per CDR3 protein. Among fewer than 100,000 distinct CDR3 sequences, approximately 10% were seen once, and the ten largest hold more than 0.85%. The time point here: patch test 3, about 24 weeks after DPC sensitization. Treatment here: therapeutic diphenylcyclopropenone sensitization with weekly scalp DPC. The starting material was whole blood, obtained in connection with sensitization to the hapten diphenylcyclopropenone (DPC). These TCRs come from a woman in her 30s with alopecia areata. Some clones in this sample may be carry-over from other donors' samples.

The V gene is TRBV6-1, the J gene TRBJ1-5; no firm D call. The CDR3 is made up of 14 amino acids. The germline V gene has CDR1 MNHNS and CDR2 SASEGT. Trimming cost V 11 bases and J 8 bases, with 22 bases left between them. As DNA, the CDR3 is TGTGCCGGAGGCCCTGCCGGACTAAGTGAGCCCCAGCATTTT. Protein product: CAGGPAGLSEPQHF.

This clonotype was counted a few times. The CDR3 protein is CASSFGGYQETQYF. The CDR3 DNA follows: TGCGCCAGCAGCTTTGGAGGGTATCAAGAGACCCAGTACTTC. This chain connects TRBV5-1 to TRBJ2-5; possibly TRBD2 for D (6 bases). Trimming removed 2 bases at V and 2 bases at J, with 10 bases between. From germline, CDR1 is SGHRS and CDR2 YFSETQ. CDR3 size: 14 residues.

This clonotype was detected ten times or more. The chain employs TRBV30 and TRBJ1-1, with D perhaps TRBD1 (5 bases). V dropped 1 base and J dropped 3 bases, with 9 bases sitting between them. This CDR3 region has 13 residues. Germline CDR1 and CDR2: GTSNPN and SVGIG (reference sequence). The CDR3 here is CAWSDQGHTEAFF. The CDR3 region has the DNA TGTGCCTGGAGTGATCAGGGACACACTGAAGCTTTCTTT.

This chain joins TRBV19 and TRBJ2-1, with 12 bases that match TRBD2. Germline V gene data show CDR1 as LNHDA and CDR2 as SQIVND (reference sequence). Unmatched junction bases numbered 11, after V lost 6 bases and J lost 8 bases. The CDR3 contains 16 residues. CDR3 protein: CASRSIGTSGQDEQFF. CDR3 sequence (DNA): TGTGCCAGTAGGTCGATTGGGACTAGCGGGCAGGATGAGCAGTTCTTC.

In this sample, this clonotype turned up many times. The rearrangement joins TRBV10-3 to TRBJ2-7; 11 bases fit TRBD2. The germline CDR1 and CDR2 sequences are ENHRY and SYGVKD. The CDR3 totals 16 residues. V dropped 2 bases and J dropped 2; count of bases not matched to a gene: 5. CDR3 nucleotides: TGTGCCATCAGTGAGACCGGGACTAGCGGAGCCTACGAGCAGTACTTC. Its translation: CAISETGTSGAYEQYF.

This clonotype was seen repeatedly, ten times or more. The rearrangement links TRBV7-9 to TRBJ1-1; a possible D gene is TRBD1 (5 bases). CDR1 and CDR2 (germline): SEHNR, FQNEAQ (reference sequence). Trimming removed 9 bases from V and 1 base from J, with 6 bases in between. The CDR3 extends over 11 amino acids. CDR3 sequence reads: CASGGNTEAFF. As DNA, the CDR3 is TGTGCCAGTGGGGGGAACACTGAAGCTTTCTTT. Drawing the rest from reference TRBV7-9 and TRBJ1-1, the complete variable domain is DTGVSQNPRHKITKRGQNVTFRCDPISEHNRLYWYRQTLGQGPEFLTYFQNEAQLEKSRLLSDRFSAERPKGSFSTLEIQRTEQGDSAMYLCASGGNTEAFFGQGTRLTVV.

The sample holds many counts of this clonotype. This chain connects TRBV5-5 to TRBJ2-1; 9 positions agree with TRBD1. This CDR3 is 16 amino acids long. CDR1 is SGHKS and CDR2 is YYEKEE in the germline V gene (reference sequence). Trimming took 4 bases from V and 3 from J; bases not matched to a gene: 8. The CDR3: CASSASGTGFYNEQFF. CDR3 DNA sequence: TGTGCCAGCAGCGCTTCCGGGACAGGGTTCTACAATGAGCAGTTCTTC.

This clonotype was detected ten times or more. The V gene is TRBV5-1, the J gene TRBJ2-1; 14 positions match TRBD2. J was trimmed by 0 bases and V by 4 bases; bases with no gene match: 12. The CDR3 runs to 20 residues. Germline V gene lookup returns CDR1 SGHRS and CDR2 YFSETQ. The CDR3, as DNA: TGCGCCAGCAGCGGCGGGACTAGCGGGGGTCCAAAGAGCTCCTACAATGAGCAGTTCTTC. Translation gives CASSGGTSGGPKSSYNEQFF.

This clonotype showed up just a few times. This chain links TRBV18 with TRBJ1-1, with 10 bases fitting TRBD1. The CDR3 contains 18 residues. After removal of 6 bases from V and 2 bases from J, the junction contained 15 bases not matched to a gene. Germline V gene sequence: CDR1 KGHSH, CDR2 LQKENI. CDR3 DNA: TGTGCCAGCTCTCAGACCGGGACAGGGGCCGTTTTTAACACTGAAGCTTTCTTT. This codes for CASSQTGTGAVFNTEAFF.

The gene calls are TRBV28 and TRBJ1-5; D unclear. With 1 base removed from V and 8 bases from J, the gap between germline ends came to 18 bases. The CDR3 consists of 16 residues. Germline CDR1 and CDR2: MDHEN and SYDVKM. Here the CDR3 DNA reads TGTGCCAGCAGTTTATTAAATTTAAATATCGAGAAGCCCCAGCATTTT. It is translated as CASSLLNLNIEKPQHF.

The table lists this clonotype with many counts. The chain recombines TRBV18 with TRBJ2-3; D ambiguous. From germline, CDR1 is KGHSH and CDR2 LQKENI. The ends were cut back, 5 bases at V and 4 bases at J, with 10 bases in the middle. This CDR3 comprises 13 residues. The CDR3 DNA sequence: TGTGCCAGCTCAGAAAATAGCCCAGATACGCAGTATTTT. As protein: CASSENSPDTQYF.

This clonotype has a count of ten or more. This chain joins TRBV29-1 and TRBJ1-1, with D hard to call. CDR1 SQVTM and CDR2 ANQGSEA come from the germline V gene. The CDR3 sequence is 13 residues long. Deletions cut 6 bases from V and 5 bases from J, with 16 bases between. CDR3 sequence reads: CSVRTGVETEAFF. CDR3 nucleotides: TGCAGCGTCCGAACCGGGGTTGAGACTGAAGCTTTCTTT.

The table lists this clonotype with many counts. The chain couples TRBV20-1 to TRBJ2-7; 8 bases are a match to TRBD1. Losses at the gene ends were 0 bases for V and 2 bases for J; bases not matched to a gene: 6. CDR1 is DFQATT and CDR2 is SNEGSKA in the germline V gene (reference sequence). This CDR3 spans 15 amino acids. This CDR3 reads CSARDPGGNTYEQYF. CDR3 DNA: TGCAGTGCTAGAGATCCAGGGGGCAACACCTACGAGCAGTACTTC.

This clonotype was observed many times. The gene calls are TRBV7-9 and TRBJ1-5, with a possible D match to TRBD1 (6 bases). This CDR3 has 14 residues. Deletions cut 5 bases from V and 6 bases from J, with 14 bases between. Germline CDR1 SEHNR, CDR2 FQNEAQ (reference sequence). CDR3 sequence reads: CASSPTGASQPQHF. In DNA form, the CDR3 reads TGTGCCAGCAGCCCGACGGGGGCGTCTCAGCCCCAGCATTTT.

This clonotype was picked up many times. This chain links TRBV4-1 with TRBJ2-3, with a possible D match to TRBD2 (6 bases). Trimming shortened V by 0 bases and J by 3 bases, and 10 bases separated the two germline ends. Germline V gene lookup returns CDR1 MGHRA and CDR2 YSYEKL. This CDR3 comprises 15 residues. CDR3 sequence (DNA): TGCGCCAGCAGCCAAGACAACGGAGGGACAGATACGCAGTATTTT. This sequence encodes CASSQDNGGTDTQYF.

This clonotype was counted ten times or more. This chain connects TRBV12-3 or TRBV12-4 to TRBJ2-6; 7 nucleotides match TRBD2. The V gene end was trimmed by 3 bases and the J gene end by 1 base; junction bases not matched to a gene: 9. The CDR3 runs 18 residues. CDR3 coding DNA: TGTGCCAGCAGTTTCGGGGTAGCGGGTATTTCTGGGGCCAACGTCCTGACTTTC. Translating it yields CASSFGVAGISGANVLTF.

The chain recombines TRBV18 with TRBJ2-5; TRBD2 aligns across 7 bases. Trimming cost V 3 bases and J 2 bases; bases outside gene matches: 6. Germline lookup yields CDR1 KGHSH and CDR2 LQKENI. The CDR3 has 15 residues. The CDR3 coding sequence is TGTGCCAGCTCACCCCGGGGGGACGGTCAAGAGACCCAGTACTTC. Translated, it gives CASSPRGDGQETQYF.

The chain joins TRBV7-9 to TRBJ1-1, with TRBD1 as a possible D gene (5 bases). The V and J ends lost 7 bases and 4 bases respectively, with 19 bases between them. CDR1 and CDR2 from the germline V gene are SEHNR and FQNEAQ (reference sequence). The CDR3 is made up of 15 amino acids. The CDR3 bases are TGTGCCAGCATTCTCCTCCCAGGGTCGAGCACTGAAGCTTTCTTT. Translated, it gives CASILLPGSSTEAFF. The entire variable domain, with the rest obtained from reference TRBV7-9 and TRBJ1-1, is as follows: DTGVSQNPRHKITKRGQNVTFRCDPISEHNRLYWYRQTLGQGPEFLTYFQNEAQLEKSRLLSDRFSAERPKGSFSTLEIQRTEQGDSAMYLCASILLPGSSTEAFFGQGTRLTVV.

Ten or more counts support this clonotype. V gene TRBV28 combines with J gene TRBJ2-1, with D possibly matching TRBD1 (5 bases). CDR3 size: 14 residues. Germline V CDR1 and CDR2: MDHEN, SYDVKM. The V gene lost 6 bases and the J gene lost 4 bases, with 13 bases spanning the gap. The CDR3 nucleotides read TGTGCCAGCAGAGTTGGACAAATATACAATGAGCAGTTCTTC. Amino acids: CASRVGQIYNEQFF.

The rearrangement joins TRBV7-9 to TRBJ2-2; possibly TRBD1 for D (6 bases). Trimming shortened V by 4 bases and J by 4 bases, and 16 bases separated the two germline ends. Germline V lookup: CDR1 SEHNR, CDR2 FQNEAQ (reference sequence). This CDR3 contains 16 residues. Here the CDR3 DNA reads TGTGCCAGCAGCTCCACAGGGACCGATATCACCGGGGAGCTGTTTTTT. This gives the protein CASSSTGTDITGELFF.

This clonotype turned up a few times. This chain links TRBV11-2 with TRBJ2-1, with D possibly TRBD2 on 5 matching bases. V lost 5 bases and J lost 8, with 10 bases in between. The CDR3 has 12 amino acids. Germline-derived CDR1 and CDR2 are SGHAT and FQNNGV. Here the CDR3 reads CASSPTSDEQFF. The CDR3 DNA reads TGTGCCAGCAGCCCAACTAGTGATGAGCAGTTCTTC.

This clonotype was seen ten or more times. The chain couples TRBV20-1 to TRBJ1-2, with no clear D. This CDR3 spans 13 amino acids. Looked up from germline, CDR1 is DFQATT and CDR2 is SNEGSKA (reference sequence). V was trimmed by 0 bases and J by 1 base, leaving 6 bases between them. The CDR3 nucleotides are TGCAGTGCTAGAGACACTTTTAACTATGGCTACACCTTC. It translates to CSARDTFNYGYTF.

The genes are TRBV10-3 and TRBJ1-5, with unresolved D. Trimming cost V 7 bases and J 0 bases, with 7 bases left between them. The CDR3 loop spans 13 amino acids. The germline gives CDR1 ENHRY, CDR2 SYGVKD. In DNA, the CDR3 is TGTGCCATCATGGCAGATAGCAATCAGCCCCAGCATTTT. Protein: CAIMADSNQPQHF.

This clonotype showed up many times. The chain employs TRBV9 and TRBJ2-1; TRBD1 or TRBD2 may be the D gene (5 bases each). V gave up 4 bases and J gave up 1 base, with 21 bases separating them. The length of the CDR3 is 18 residues. CDR1 and CDR2 (germline): SGDLS, YYNGEE. In nucleotides, the CDR3 is TGTGCCAGCAGCAGCCGGGGACCGCTGGCGACGTCCTACAATGAGCAGTTCTTC. Translated: CASSSRGPLATSYNEQFF.

This clonotype appeared many times. The J gene is TRBJ2-7, the V gene TRBV7-2, with D hard to call. V was clipped by 5 bases and J by 3 bases, with 14 bases between them. From germline, CDR1 is SGHTA and CDR2 FQGNSA. CDR3 length: 14 amino acids. The CDR3 coding sequence is TGTGCCAGCAGCCCCGGCGGAACAATCTACGAGCAGTACTTC. Protein product: CASSPGGTIYEQYF. Full variable domain (remainder filled in from reference TRBV7-2 and TRBJ2-7): GAGVSQSPSNKVTEKGKDVELRCDPISGHTALYWYRQSLGQGLEFLIYFQGNSAPDKSGLPSDRFSAERTGGSVSTLTIQRTQQEDSAVYLCASSPGGTIYEQYFGPGTRLTVT.

This clonotype appeared many times. The CDR3 spells CASSLQGGNEQFF. The CDR3 DNA sequence: TGTGCCAGCAGCTTACAGGGGGGCAATGAGCAGTTCTTC. V is TRBV7-3 and J is TRBJ2-1, with D possibly TRBD1 on 7 matching bases. Germline V gene lookup returns CDR1 SGHTA and CDR2 FQGTGA. V was shortened by 2 bases and J by 6 bases, with 8 bases between the two germline ends. The length of the CDR3 is 13 residues.

The sample holds many counts of this clonotype. This chain uses TRBV20-1 with TRBJ2-7; tentatively, D is TRBD2 (6 bases). This CDR3 has 14 residues. V lost 3 bases, J lost 0 bases, and 12 bases lay in between. Germline V gene data show CDR1 as DFQATT and CDR2 as SNEGSKA (reference sequence). The CDR3 loop reads CSARGGDSSYEQYV. The CDR3, as DNA: TGCAGTGCTAGGGGGGGAGACAGCTCCTACGAGCAGTACGTC.